This T cell receptor beta chain was recovered during a study of human T cells and chemical hapten exposure. The ends were cut back, 7 bases at V and 4 bases at J, with 13 bases in the middle. This CDR3 has 13 amino acids. The time point denotes: patch test 3, about 24 weeks after DPC sensitization. Treatment of the sample: therapeutic diphenylcyclopropenone sensitization with weekly scalp DPC. TCRdb reprocessed the RACE reads via MiXCR and lists one record per CDR3 protein. The profile covers some 180,000 distinct CDR3 sequences, with approximately 26% appearing a single time and 2% to 2.5% taken by the ten largest.

The sequencing here drew on whole blood, taken in connection with sensitization to the hapten diphenylcyclopropenone (DPC). The chain uses TRBV12-3 or TRBV12-4 and TRBJ1-2; D unclear. This receptor was obtained from a woman aged 40 to 50 with alopecia areata. Some clones in this sample may be carry-over from other donors' samples. Written as DNA, the CDR3 is TGTGCCAGCAACACCCGCCCAGGCTATGGCTACACCTTC. This encodes CASNTRPGYGYTF.